The sequence of this T cell receptor (beta chain) was determined in a study of T cells in Graves' hyperthyroidism and ophthalmopathy. Background on the study: The authors collected peripheral blood at initial diagnosis, before any treatment. Study results and limitations: Ophthalmopathy, which appeared later, was predicted by the model a median around 6.9 months before onset. Blood samples included most of the expanded thyroid clonotypes exceeding 0.001.

Diagnostic decisions used clinical symptoms, serum thyroxine and TRAb, thyroid ultrasound and orbital computed tomography. This clonotype was found many times. What it binds is not known. The CDR3 extends over 13 amino acids. With V trimmed by 8 bases and J by 3 bases, 6 bases remained unmatched. Looked up from germline, CDR1 is GTSNPN and CDR2 is SVGIG (reference sequence). Amplification of TCR beta CDR3 regions was performed using RNA transcripts as template. The HTBI primer set served for first-round RT-PCR of the TCR CDR3. One entry per CDR3 protein, called by TCRdb with MiXCR from the multiplex PCR reads. Of almost 350,000 distinct CDR3 sequences listed, roughly 20% are singletons.

The receptor comes from a middle-aged woman with Graves' ophthalmopathy. The material sequenced was blood. The chain has TRBV30 and TRBJ2-2; 7 bases are shared with TRBD1. The CDR3 region has the DNA TGTGCCCGCCGGGACAGTTACACCGGGGAGCTGTTTTTT. Protein: CARRDSYTGELFF.